The 29 T cell receptor beta chains given below trace back to one sample, sequenced in a study of T-cell memory formation after mild COVID-19. One entry per CDR3 protein results from TCRdb running MiXCR on the 5' RACE reads. The data contain over 400,000 distinct CDR3 sequences, around a quarter of them singletons. The material sequenced was PBMCs or a T cell subset sorted from them (not recorded which). These receptors originate from an adult woman who had mild COVID-19 (a few samples of this study predate the infection). Cell type and time point are not known.

The rearrangement links TRBV5-1 to TRBJ1-5; D is unclear. The CDR3 has 17 amino acids. CDR1 and CDR2 (germline): SGHRS, YFSETQ. Trimming took off 7 bases at V and 4 bases at J, with 24 bases between the two ends. CDR3 loop: CASPSFLWPSRNQPQHF. As DNA, the CDR3 is TGCGCCAGCCCCTCATTTTTGTGGCCATCCAGGAATCAGCCCCAGCATTTT.

The rearrangement uses TRBV27 and TRBJ2-7, with no clear D. Trimming pared 7 bases from V and 5 bases from J, leaving 9 bases between. The CDR3 totals 11 residues. Germline CDR1 and CDR2: MNHEY and SMNVEV (reference sequence). The CDR3 bases are TGTGCCAGCAAGACTGGGCACGAGCAGTACTTC. This encodes CASKTGHEQYF.

This clonotype came up a few times. This is likely a read error, given that the CDR3 carries no conserved phenylalanine or tryptophan at its end. This sequence joins TRBV12-3 or TRBV12-4 and TRBJ2-1, with unresolved D. V was pared by 5 bases and J by 0 bases, with 11 bases between. The CDR3 runs 15 residues. CDR3 DNA sequence: TGTGCCAGCAGTCCCCGACGGACCTCCTACAATGAGCAGTTCTTA. Amino acids: CASSPRRTSYNEQFL.

The table lists this clonotype with a few counts. The chain carries TRBV7-9 and TRBJ2-3; TRBD2 matches 8 bases. With 5 bases clipped from V and 2 bases from J, the junction kept 6 bases outside the gene matches. Germline lookup yields CDR1 SEHNR and CDR2 FQNEAQ (reference sequence). The CDR3 loop spans 15 amino acids. The CDR3 coding sequence is TGTGCCAGCAGCCCCTTAGCGGGAACCACAGATACGCAGTATTTT. Amino acid sequence: CASSPLAGTTDTQYF.

V usage is TRBV9 and J usage is TRBJ2-2; unclear D gene. CDR1 and CDR2 from the germline V gene are SGDLS and YYNGEE. The V gene lost 2 bases and the J gene lost 4 bases, with 9 bases spanning the gap. The CDR3 runs to 14 residues. CDR3 DNA sequence: TGTGCCAGCAGCGTCCCCCCCGTCACCGGGGAGCTGTTTTTT. Encoded protein: CASSVPPVTGELFF.

This clonotype showed up just a few times. The V and J genes are TRBV30 and TRBJ2-1; either TRBD1 or TRBD2 may fit D (5 bases each). This CDR3 region has 14 residues. V shed 3 bases and J shed 10 bases, with 19 bases lying between them. The germline V gene encodes CDR1 GTSNPN and CDR2 SVGIG (reference sequence). The CDR3 DNA is TGTGCCTGGAGCGTTGGTCTAGCAGGGCGCGAGCAGTTCTTC. Translation: CAWSVGLAGREQFF.

V and J are TRBV12-3 or TRBV12-4 and TRBJ2-3; D is unresolved. This CDR3 has 14 residues. V was shortened by 5 bases and J by 1 base, with 10 bases between the two germline ends. CDR3 protein: CASSTLMGTDTQYF. In nucleotides, the CDR3 is TGTGCCAGCAGTACCCTAATGGGCACAGATACGCAGTATTTT.

This clonotype was observed a handful of times. V usage is TRBV20-1 and J usage is TRBJ1-5; D remains unclear. The CDR3 runs to 15 residues. The germline V gene encodes CDR1 DFQATT and CDR2 SNEGSKA (reference sequence). V was clipped by 0 bases and J by 0 bases, with 9 bases between them. CDR3 amino acids: CSARDTQYSNQPQHF. CDR3 sequence (DNA): TGCAGTGCTAGAGACACCCAATATAGCAATCAGCCCCAGCATTTT.

The chain couples TRBV20-1 to TRBJ2-7; maybe TRBD1 (6 bases). The CDR3 spans 14 residues. V shed 6 bases and J shed 1 base, with 16 bases lying between them. Germline V lookup: CDR1 DFQATT, CDR2 SNEGSKA (reference sequence). CDR3 in DNA: TGCAGTGCAACTGGCAGGGGCTTGTCCTACGAGCAGTACTTC. Protein: CSATGRGLSYEQYF.

The chain combines TRBV7-8 with TRBJ2-2; 14 bases fit TRBD2. V was pared by 0 bases and J by 6 bases, with 3 bases of the junction left unmatched. The germline V gene has CDR1 SGHVS and CDR2 FQNEAQ. The CDR3 extends over 17 amino acids. DNA for the CDR3: TGTGCCAGCAGCTTAGCCTCGGGACTAGCGGGAGCCGGGGAGCTGTTTTTT. Its protein product is CASSLASGLAGAGELFF. Looking up the rest from reference TRBV7-8 and TRBJ2-2 gives the full variable domain: GAGVSQSPRYKVAKRGQDVALRCDPISGHVSLFWYQQALGQGPEFLTYFQNEAQLDKSGLPSDRFFAERPEGSVSTLKIQRTQQEDSAVYLCASSLASGLAGAGELFFGEGSRLTVL.

The chain joins TRBV7-2 to TRBJ1-3, with TRBD1 identical over 8 bases. Germline assignment: CDR1 SGHTA and CDR2 FQGNSA. V was clipped by 1 base and J by 2 bases; unmatched bases: 1. CDR3 length equals 15 residues. CDR3 residues: CASSLVTGAGNTIYF. CDR3 in DNA: TGTGCCAGCAGCTTAGTGACAGGGGCTGGAAACACCATATATTTT.

The chain combines TRBV7-2 with TRBJ2-3; TRBD2 agrees at 10 bases. This CDR3 comprises 18 residues. CDR1 and CDR2 from the germline V gene are SGHTA and FQGNSA. V dropped 2 bases and J dropped 2; count of bases not matched to a gene: 10. This chain's CDR3 is CASSLKVSLAGATDTQYF. The CDR3 region has the DNA TGTGCCAGCAGCTTAAAAGTTTCCCTAGCGGGGGCCACAGATACGCAGTATTTT.

The J gene is TRBJ2-3, the V gene TRBV20-1, with 16 bases identical to TRBD2. Germline trimming cut 2 bases from V and 2 bases from J; bases unmatched to any gene: 4. The CDR3 extends over 17 amino acids. Germline values: CDR1 DFQATT, CDR2 SNEGSKA (reference sequence). The CDR3 loop reads CSARPGLAGGSTDTQYF. In DNA form, the CDR3 reads TGCAGTGCTAGACCGGGACTAGCGGGGGGGTCCACAGATACGCAGTATTTT.

This clonotype was found a few times. The chain links TRBV4-2 to TRBJ2-4, with D tentatively TRBD1 or TRBD2 (5 bases each). This CDR3 is 15 amino acids long. With 0 bases removed from V and 10 bases from J, the gap between germline ends came to 16 bases. Germline V gene lookup returns CDR1 LGHNA and CDR2 YNFKEQ. CDR3: CASSQDLTGAEIQYF. The CDR3 DNA reads TGTGCCAGCAGCCAAGATCTGACCGGGGCGGAAATTCAGTACTTC.

The V and J genes are TRBV6-6 and TRBJ1-2; TRBD1 is a possible D gene (5 bases). This CDR3 has 13 residues. V lost 9 bases and J lost 3, with 14 bases in between. In germline, CDR1 is MNHNY, CDR2 SVGAGI (reference sequence). CDR3 DNA sequence: TGTGCCAGTCTTGGGGGGTCGCACTATGGCTACACCTTC. This translates into CASLGGSHYGYTF.

The chain recombines TRBV7-9 with TRBJ2-5, with 10 bases matching TRBD1. In germline, CDR1 is SEHNR, CDR2 FQNEAQ (reference sequence). V gave up 5 bases and J gave up 4 bases; unmatched junction bases: 7. The CDR3 sequence is 15 residues long. The CDR3: CASSPRDRGPETQYF. The DNA of the CDR3 is TGTGCCAGCAGCCCCCGGGACAGGGGTCCAGAGACCCAGTACTTC.

The J gene is TRBJ2-2, the V gene TRBV12-3 or TRBV12-4, with D possibly matching TRBD1 (6 bases). This CDR3 spans 13 amino acids. V was trimmed by 6 bases and J by 7 bases, leaving 12 bases between them. The CDR3 region is CASSFGQFGELFF. CDR3 in DNA: TGTGCCAGCAGCTTCGGACAGTTCGGGGAGCTGTTTTTT.

This clonotype occurred a few times. This chain uses TRBV4-1 with TRBJ2-7; 8 nucleotides align to TRBD1. This CDR3 region has 14 residues. CDR1 is MGHRA and CDR2 is YSYEKL in the germline V gene. V trimming: 5 bases; J trimming: 5 bases; junction bases outside the gene matches: 8. As DNA, the CDR3 is TGCGCCAGCAGCTCAGGACAGGGTTGGGACGAGCAGTACTTC. It codes for CASSSGQGWDEQYF.

This rearrangement joins TRBV7-9 to TRBJ1-2; D is unresolved. CDR3 length: 13 residues. V was clipped by 1 base and J by 3 bases, with 6 bases between them. Looked up from germline, CDR1 is SEHNR and CDR2 is FQNEAQ (reference sequence). The CDR3: CASSLGDYYGYTF. The CDR3 DNA reads TGTGCCAGCAGCTTAGGAGACTACTATGGCTACACCTTC.

For the CDR3, the DNA is TGTGCCAGCAGCTTAGGACCCGATAGCAATCAGCCCCAGCATTTT. Translated: CASSLGPDSNQPQHF. This chain links TRBV7-9 with TRBJ1-5; D not certain. Trimming took off 1 base at V and 0 bases at J, with 7 bases between the two ends. Germline V gives CDR1 SEHNR, CDR2 FQNEAQ (reference sequence). This CDR3 comprises 15 residues. The variable domain in full, completed from reference TRBV7-9 and TRBJ1-5, reads DTGVSQNPRHKITKRGQNVTFRCDPISEHNRLYWYRQTLGQGPEFLTYFQNEAQLEKSRLLSDRFSAERPKGSFSTLEIQRTEQGDSAMYLCASSLGPDSNQPQHFGDGTRLSIL.

V is TRBV20-1 and J is TRBJ2-4; D tentatively fits TRBD1 or TRBD2 (5 bases each). The germline V gene encodes CDR1 DFQATT and CDR2 SNEGSKA (reference sequence). The ends were cut back, 1 base at V and 7 bases at J, with 11 bases in the middle. The CDR3 is 13 residues long. The CDR3 DNA reads as TGCAGTGCTAGAGTCGAGGGGTCCAACATTCAGTACTTC. It is translated as CSARVEGSNIQYF.

This clonotype was observed once. This chain connects TRBV6-1 to TRBJ2-5; 8 nucleotides match TRBD1. J lost 5 bases, V lost 1 base, and 3 bases had no gene match. Germline assignment: CDR1 MNHNS and CDR2 SASEGT. The CDR3 totals 14 residues. CDR3 sequence reads: CASSEVGDRETQYF. CDR3 nucleotide sequence: TGTGCCAGCAGTGAAGTGGGGGACAGGGAGACCCAGTACTTC.

The CDR3 loop is CASSKYTEAFF. CDR3 bases: TGTGCCAGCAGCAAGTACACTGAAGCTTTCTTT. The chain carries TRBV25-1 and TRBJ1-1; D gene uncertain. From germline, CDR1 is MGHDK and CDR2 SYGVNS. V lost 6 bases and J lost 3, with 5 bases in between. The length of the CDR3 is 11 residues.

In its sample, this clonotype was seen once. This chain links TRBV6-1 with TRBJ2-7; 8 bases fit TRBD1. V shed 4 bases, J shed 4 bases, and the junction held 9 bases outside the gene matches. This CDR3 has 15 residues. CDR1 is MNHNS and CDR2 is SASEGT in the germline V gene. Here the CDR3 reads CASSGLGQGHYEQYF. In DNA form, the CDR3 reads TGTGCCAGCAGTGGGCTTGGACAGGGTCATTACGAGCAGTACTTC.

This chain uses TRBV5-6 with TRBJ1-5; possible D gene TRBD1, 6 bases. Germline V CDR1 and CDR2: SGHDT, YYEEEE. V shed 0 bases and J shed 2 bases, with 18 bases lying between them. CDR3 size: 18 residues. Here the CDR3 reads CASSLGPTGLYRNQPQHF. CDR3 nucleotides: TGTGCCAGCAGCTTGGGCCCAACAGGGCTCTATCGCAATCAGCCCCAGCATTTT.

J is TRBJ2-5 and V is TRBV20-1; TRBD2 matches at 8 bases. This CDR3 region has 15 residues. V shed 2 bases, J shed 2 bases, and the junction held 7 bases outside the gene matches. Germline CDR1 and CDR2: DFQATT and SNEGSKA (reference sequence). CDR3 nucleotide sequence: TGCAGTGCTAGATACGGGGGGGCCCGGCAAGAGACCCAGTACTTC. It codes for CSARYGGARQETQYF.

V usage is TRBV9 and J usage is TRBJ2-3, with 16 bases lining up with TRBD2. CDR3 length: 19 amino acids. Germline-derived CDR1 and CDR2 are SGDLS and YYNGEE. Trimming removed 4 bases from V and 0 bases from J; junction bases left unmatched: 8. The DNA for the CDR3 is TGTGCCAGCAGCCTGGGACTAGCGGGGGGGCCGCTGAGCACAGATACGCAGTATTTT. It specifies CASSLGLAGGPLSTDTQYF.

The chain couples TRBV12-3 or TRBV12-4 to TRBJ2-3; TRBD2 matches at 8 bases. This CDR3 comprises 15 residues. Unmatched junction bases numbered 4, after V lost 0 bases and J lost 5 bases. The CDR3 nucleotides are TGTGCCAGCAGTTTAGCGCGGGGGGCAAGAGATACGCAGTATTTT. This encodes CASSLARGARDTQYF.

V gene TRBV12-3 or TRBV12-4 combines with J gene TRBJ2-4; D call uncertain. V lost 5 bases, J lost 0 bases, and 11 bases lay in between. The CDR3 covers 15 residues. The CDR3 DNA follows: TGTGCCAGCAGTCCACAGAGACTAGCCAAAAACATTCAGTACTTC. This translates into CASSPQRLAKNIQYF.